The sequence of this T cell receptor beta chain was determined in a study of blood T cell repertoires in COVID-19. The wider study: The analysed material was cDNA or gDNA that came from T cells, B-cell-depleted T cells, or PBMCs.

V gave up 10 bases and J gave up 3 bases, with 13 bases separating them. CDR3 length: 12 amino acids. Germline V lookup: CDR1 ENHRY, CDR2 SYGVKD. Produced via immunoSEQ multiplex PCR; TCRdb's table is partial and in-frame only. Of some 150,000 clones listed, around 90% are singletons. There are a few counts of this clone. The material sequenced was peripheral blood. The chain recombines TRBV10-3 with TRBJ2-7, with a possible D match to TRBD2 (5 bases). The source of this sequence is an older woman with acute or convalescent COVID-19. In DNA form, the CDR3 reads TGTGCCACGAGCGAGGGAGTCTACGAGCAGTACTTC. Translated: CATSEGVYEQYF.